A selection of T cell receptor beta chains follows, all from one sample in a study of siplizumab effects on memory and regulatory T cells. This table comes from immunoSEQ multiplex PCR, and its TCRdb copy is limited to in-frame clones, with some not included. The sample yields 95,000 to 100,000 clones, about 93% seen once. Input material: non-Treg CD4+ T cells sorted from blood. All receptors derive from a human donor in good health. Each CDR3 is given with its conserved first and last residue. The order of the fields is clone size, CDR3 length, V gene, D gene, J gene, CDR3 protein, CDR3 DNA. A D gene is named only where the DNA matches it firmly. The size field is filled for only some rows; it gives once, few, many or a size class.

few,15,TRBV7-2,TRBD2,TRBJ2-1,CASSLDAAGDREQFF,TGTGCCAGCAGCTTAGATGCAGCGGGAGATCGTGAGCAGTTCTTC
NA,17,TRBV5-1,TRBD2,TRBJ2-2,CASSFGGLAGNTGELFF,TGCGCCAGCAGCTTTGGGGGGCTAGCGGGAAACACCGGGGAGCTGTTTTTT
NA,16,TRBV5-4,TRBD1,TRBJ2-1,CASSLKRQGAYNEQFF,TGTGCCAGCAGCTTGAAAAGACAGGGGGCCTACAATGAGCAGTTCTTC
NA,17,TRBV4-3,NA,TRBJ2-3,CASSQDSAGGSPDTQYF,TGCGCCAGCAGCCAAGATTCGGCAGGGGGGAGCCCAGATACGCAGTATTTT
once,15,TRBV6-1,TRBD2,TRBJ2-2,CASRLSGRGTGELFF,TGTGCCAGCAGGCTAAGCGGGAGAGGGACCGGGGAGCTGTTTTTT
once,15,TRBV28,NA,TRBJ2-6,CASTPWGAGANVLTF,TGTGCCAGCACCCCTTGGGGGGCGGGGGCCAACGTCCTGACTTTC
NA,16,TRBV21-1,NA,TRBJ2-4,CASSTLSGIAKNIQYF,TGTGCCAGCAGCACCTTGTCTGGGATAGCCAAAAACATTCAGTACTTC
NA,12,TRBV6-5,TRBD1,TRBJ2-7,CASSRQGREQYF,TGTGCCAGCAGTAGACAGGGTCGCGAGCAGTACTTC
NA,16,TRBV27,TRBD2,TRBJ2-1,CASTGGWTNSYNEQFF,TGTGCCAGCACGGGAGGGTGGACTAACTCCTACAATGAGCAGTTCTTC
NA,14,TRBV7-8,TRBD1,TRBJ1-2,CASSPFRQGVGYTF,TGTGCCAGCAGCCCCTTCCGACAGGGGGTTGGCTACACCTTC
NA,17,TRBV7-8,TRBD2,TRBJ2-6,CASSGSGRASGANVLTF,TGTGCCAGCAGCGGTAGCGGGAGGGCCTCAGGGGCCAACGTCCTGACTTTC
NA,18,TRBV4-1,NA,TRBJ2-6,CASSQAWGRLSGANVLTF,TGCGCCAGCAGCCAAGCTTGGGGGAGGCTCTCTGGGGCCAACGTCCTGACTTTC
NA,15,TRBV5-1,NA,TRBJ1-5,CASRISGLSNQPQHF,TGCGCCAGCAGAATATCGGGCCTTAGCAATCAGCCCCAGCATTTT
NA,14,TRBV5-1,NA,TRBJ2-3,CASSFRDGTDTQYF,TGCGCCAGCAGCTTTCGGGACGGCACAGATACGCAGTATTTT
NA,14,TRBV7-2,NA,TRBJ2-4,CASNLGGARNIQYF,TGTGCCAGCAACCTGGGGGGAGCCCGGAACATTCAGTACTTC
NA,16,TRBV7-8,NA,TRBJ2-2,CASSAANMGFAGELFF,TGTGCCAGCAGCGCCGCCAACATGGGTTTCGCCGGGGAGCTGTTTTTT
NA,14,TRBV6-1,TRBD1,TRBJ1-5,CASRTTGRNQPQHF,TGTGCCAGCAGAACGACAGGGAGGAATCAGCCCCAGCATTTT
NA,14,TRBV7-6,NA,TRBJ1-1,CASSLLAGDTEAFF,TGTGCCAGCAGCCTACTTGCAGGGGACACTGAAGCTTTCTTT
once,15,TRBV7-6,TRBD1,TRBJ2-1,CASSSSGTGYNEQFF,TGTGCCAGCAGCTCATCCGGGACAGGGTACAATGAGCAGTTCTTC
NA,15,TRBV13,NA,TRBJ1-3,CASSPDLNSGNTIYF,TGTGCCAGCAGCCCTGATTTAAACTCTGGAAACACCATATATTTT
NA,16,TRBV30,TRBD1,TRBJ2-7,CAWSVPDRSVTYEQYF,TGTGCCTGGAGTGTACCGGACAGGAGTGTTACCTACGAGCAGTACTTC
NA,14,TRBV5-1,NA,TRBJ2-3,CASSLAASTDTQYF,TGCGCCAGCAGCTTAGCGGCTAGCACAGATACGCAGTATTTT
NA,16,TRBV18,NA,TRBJ2-7,CASSPNTGRTDNEQYF,TGTGCCAGCTCACCGAATACGGGACGAACCGATAACGAGCAGTACTTC
NA,15,TRBV19,TRBD2,TRBJ2-3,CASSLSGRSTDTQYF,TGTGCCAGTAGTCTCAGCGGGAGGAGCACAGATACGCAGTATTTT
once,16,TRBV4-1,NA,TRBJ1-5,CASSQQPRTDNQPQHF,TGCGCCAGCAGCCAACAACCCAGGACAGACAATCAGCCCCAGCATTTT
NA,14,TRBV27,TRBD1,TRBJ2-1,CASARQGLSNEQFF,TGTGCCAGCGCCCGACAGGGCCTATCAAATGAGCAGTTCTTC
NA,16,TRBV30,TRBD2,TRBJ2-7,CAWSGRTSGQHYEQYF,TGTGCCTGGAGTGGGCGGACTAGCGGGCAACACTACGAGCAGTACTTC
NA,15,TRBV7-8,TRBD1,TRBJ2-2,CASSYPRTGPGELFF,TGTGCCAGCAGCTACCCCCGGACAGGGCCCGGGGAGCTGTTTTTT
NA,16,TRBV7-2,NA,TRBJ1-5,CASSLEGTLSNQPQHF,TGTGCCAGCAGCTTAGAAGGGACACTTAGCAATCAGCCCCAGCATTTT
NA,13,TRBV19,NA,TRBJ1-2,CASSIGGDYGYTF,TGTGCCAGTAGTATAGGGGGGGACTATGGCTACACCTTC
NA,16,TRBV19,NA,TRBJ2-1,CASTKVLFGEVVEQFF,TGTGCCAGTACCAAAGTGTTATTCGGGGAGGTTGTTGAGCAGTTCTTC
NA,18,TRBV4-2,TRBD2,TRBJ2-1,CASSQDLGMSSGTNEQFF,TGTGCCAGCAGCCAAGATCTGGGTATGTCTAGCGGTACCAATGAGCAGTTCTTC
NA,15,TRBV5-4,TRBD1,TRBJ1-1,CASSTQGVGFTEAFF,TGTGCCAGCAGCACACAGGGGGTAGGATTCACTGAAGCTTTCTTT
NA,15,TRBV9,NA,TRBJ1-2,CASSAMGGTNYGYTF,TGTGCCAGCAGCGCAATGGGGGGCACCAACTATGGCTACACCTTC
NA,19,TRBV4-1,TRBD2,TRBJ2-1,CASSQDSVRAGGLGNEQFF,TGCGCCAGCAGCCAAGATTCTGTTCGAGCGGGAGGTTTAGGAAATGAGCAGTTCTTC
few,16,TRBV30,NA,TRBJ1-6,CAWSGGASSYNSPLHF,TGTGCCTGGAGTGGAGGGGCTAGCTCCTATAATTCACCCCTCCACTTT
NA,16,TRBV19,TRBD1,TRBJ2-6,CASSPGTGAGANVLTF,TGTGCCAGTAGTCCCGGGACAGGGGCCGGGGCCAACGTCCTGACTTTC
NA,15,TRBV11-2,TRBD2,TRBJ2-1,CASSLVPGLAFWQFF,TGTGCCAGCAGCTTAGTGCCGGGACTAGCGTTTTGGCAGTTCTTC
NA,13,TRBV14,TRBD1,TRBJ2-7,CASRNRGQGEQYF,TGTGCCAGCAGAAACAGGGGGCAAGGGGAGCAGTACTTC
once,13,TRBV7-7,NA,TRBJ2-3,CASSLVPGDTQYF,TGTGCTAGCAGCTTAGTGCCTGGAGATACGCAGTATTTT
NA,15,TRBV5-4,TRBD1,TRBJ1-4,CASSSPGTGQKKLFF,TGTGCCAGCAGCTCCCCCGGGACAGGGCAGAAAAAACTGTTTTTT
NA,14,TRBV6-6,NA,TRBJ2-7,CASSYAGTTYEQYF,TGTGCCAGCAGTTACGCCGGGACAACCTACGAGCAGTACTTC
NA,16,TRBV5-4,NA,TRBJ2-7,CASSPGQAKGSYEQYF,TGTGCCAGCAGCCCCGGACAAGCAAAGGGGTCCTACGAGCAGTACTTC
NA,13,TRBV5-6,NA,TRBJ1-3,CASSKQGRNTIYF,TGTGCCAGCAGCAAACAGGGACGGAACACCATATATTTT
NA,12,TRBV19,NA,TRBJ2-5,CASSIDGGEQYF,TGTGCCAGTAGTATAGATGGGGGTGAGCAGTACTTC
NA,15,TRBV27,TRBD2,TRBJ2-5,CASSPRWTSEETQYF,TGTGCCAGCAGTCCCCGATGGACTAGCGAGGAGACCCAGTACTTC
NA,15,TRBV5-1,TRBD2,TRBJ2-7,CASRQTSGFYYEQYF,TGCGCCAGCAGACAAACTAGCGGGTTCTACTACGAGCAGTACTTC
NA,14,TRBV5-1,NA,TRBJ1-6,CASSLGTLDSPLHF,TGCGCCAGCAGCCTCGGGACATTGGATTCACCCCTCCACTTT
NA,14,TRBV10-3,NA,TRBJ1-1,CAISGLDRNTEAFF,TGTGCCATCAGTGGACTGGACAGGAACACTGAAGCTTTCTTT
NA,16,TRBV4-1,TRBD1,TRBJ1-4,CASSQALSGGFEKLFF,TGCGCCAGCAGCCAAGCCTTGTCAGGGGGCTTTGAAAAACTGTTTTTT
NA,14,TRBV5-6,TRBD2,TRBJ2-3,CASSLAGGQYTQYF,TGTGCCAGCAGTCTAGCGGGAGGGCAGTATACGCAGTATTTT
NA,13,TRBV2,NA,TRBJ1-4,CASRRLSWEKLFF,TGTGCCAGCAGGAGGCTATCATGGGAAAAACTGTTTTTT
NA,13,TRBV5-1,NA,TRBJ1-2,CASSLEQGTGYTF,TGCGCCAGCAGCTTGGAGCAGGGTACTGGCTACACCTTC
NA,14,TRBV2,TRBD2,TRBJ2-1,CASVAGAWYNEQFF,TGTGCCAGCGTAGCGGGAGCTTGGTACAATGAGCAGTTCTTC
NA,13,TRBV2,NA,TRBJ2-6,CASMGAGANVLTF,TGTGCCAGCATGGGGGCTGGGGCCAACGTCCTGACTTTC
once,15,TRBV5-6,NA,TRBJ1-1,CASSHIGARDTEAFF,TGTGCCAGCAGCCATATCGGGGCCCGGGACACTGAAGCTTTCTTT
NA,14,TRBV27,NA,TRBJ2-5,CASTSTVTGETQYF,TGTGCCAGCACCTCTACCGTAACTGGGGAGACCCAGTACTTC
NA,13,TRBV7-3,NA,TRBJ1-1,CASSLSVNTEAFF,TGTGCCAGCAGCTTAAGCGTGAACACTGAAGCTTTCTTT
NA,15,TRBV7-3,TRBD2,TRBJ2-5,CASSLLAGAQETQYF,TGTGCCAGCAGCTTACTAGCGGGAGCACAAGAGACCCAGTACTTC